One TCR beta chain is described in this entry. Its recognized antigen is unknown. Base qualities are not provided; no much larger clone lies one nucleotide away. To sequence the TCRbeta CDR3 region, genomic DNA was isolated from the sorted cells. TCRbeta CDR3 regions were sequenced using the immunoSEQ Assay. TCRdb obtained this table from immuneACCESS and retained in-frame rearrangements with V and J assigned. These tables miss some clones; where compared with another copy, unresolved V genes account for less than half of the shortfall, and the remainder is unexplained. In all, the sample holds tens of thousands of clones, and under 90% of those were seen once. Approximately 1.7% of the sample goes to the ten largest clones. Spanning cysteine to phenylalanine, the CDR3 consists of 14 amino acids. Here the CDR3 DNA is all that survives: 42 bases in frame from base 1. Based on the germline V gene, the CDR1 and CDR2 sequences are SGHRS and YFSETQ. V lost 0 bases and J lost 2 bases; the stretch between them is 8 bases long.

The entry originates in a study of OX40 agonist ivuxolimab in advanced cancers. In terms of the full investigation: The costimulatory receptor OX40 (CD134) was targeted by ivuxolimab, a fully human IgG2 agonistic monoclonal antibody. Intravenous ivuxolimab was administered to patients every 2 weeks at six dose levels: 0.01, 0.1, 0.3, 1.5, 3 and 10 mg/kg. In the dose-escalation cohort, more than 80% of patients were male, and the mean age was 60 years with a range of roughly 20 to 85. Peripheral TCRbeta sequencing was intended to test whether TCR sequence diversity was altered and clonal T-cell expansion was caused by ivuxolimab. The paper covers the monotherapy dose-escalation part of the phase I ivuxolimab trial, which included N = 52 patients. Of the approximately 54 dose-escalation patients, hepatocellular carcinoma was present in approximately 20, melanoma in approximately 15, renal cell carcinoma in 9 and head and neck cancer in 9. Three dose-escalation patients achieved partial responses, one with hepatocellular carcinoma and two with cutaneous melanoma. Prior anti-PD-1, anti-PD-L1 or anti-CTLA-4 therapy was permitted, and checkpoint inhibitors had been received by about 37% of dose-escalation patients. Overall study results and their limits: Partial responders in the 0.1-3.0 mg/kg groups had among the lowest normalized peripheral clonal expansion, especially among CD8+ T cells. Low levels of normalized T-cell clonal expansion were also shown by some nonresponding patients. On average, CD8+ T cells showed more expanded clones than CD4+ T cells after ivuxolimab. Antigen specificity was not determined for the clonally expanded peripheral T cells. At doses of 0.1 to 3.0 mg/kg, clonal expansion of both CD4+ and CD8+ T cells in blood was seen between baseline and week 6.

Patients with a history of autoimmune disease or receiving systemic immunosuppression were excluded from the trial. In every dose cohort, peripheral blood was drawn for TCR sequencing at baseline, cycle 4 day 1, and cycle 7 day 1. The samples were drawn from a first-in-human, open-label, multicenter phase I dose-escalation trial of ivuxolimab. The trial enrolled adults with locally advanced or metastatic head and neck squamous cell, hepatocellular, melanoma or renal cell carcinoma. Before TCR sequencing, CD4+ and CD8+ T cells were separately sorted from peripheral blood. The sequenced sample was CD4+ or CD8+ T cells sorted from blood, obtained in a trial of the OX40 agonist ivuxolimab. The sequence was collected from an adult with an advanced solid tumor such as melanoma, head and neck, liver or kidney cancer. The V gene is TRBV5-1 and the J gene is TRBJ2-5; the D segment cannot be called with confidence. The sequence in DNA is TGCGCCAGCAGCTTGGTACAGCCTCAAGAGACCCAGTACTTC. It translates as CASSLVQPQETQYF.